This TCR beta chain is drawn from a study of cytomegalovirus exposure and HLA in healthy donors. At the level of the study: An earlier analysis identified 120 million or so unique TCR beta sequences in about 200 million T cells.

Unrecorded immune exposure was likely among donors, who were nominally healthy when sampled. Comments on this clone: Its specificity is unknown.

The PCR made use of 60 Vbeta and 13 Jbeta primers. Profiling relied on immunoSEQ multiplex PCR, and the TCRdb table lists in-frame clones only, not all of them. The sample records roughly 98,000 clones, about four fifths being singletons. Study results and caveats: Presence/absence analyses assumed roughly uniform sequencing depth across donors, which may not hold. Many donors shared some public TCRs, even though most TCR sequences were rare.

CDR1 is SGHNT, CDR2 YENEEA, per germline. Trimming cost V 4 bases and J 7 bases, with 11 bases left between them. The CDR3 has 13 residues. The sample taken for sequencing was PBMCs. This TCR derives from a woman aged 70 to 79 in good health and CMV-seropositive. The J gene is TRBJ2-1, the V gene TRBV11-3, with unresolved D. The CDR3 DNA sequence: TGTGCCAGCAGCTCCGGAGAAGATAATGAGCAGTTCTTC. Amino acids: CASSSGEDNEQFF.